This TCR beta chain was profiled in a study of blood T cell repertoires in COVID-19. In the study overall: Samples taken during acute and convalescent COVID-19 were collected in the United States, Italy and Spain. T cells, B-cell-depleted T cells, or PBMCs provided the cDNA or gDNA that served as material.

CDR1 is SGHRS, CDR2 YFSETQ, per germline. The junction had 10 bases not matched to a gene; V was cut back by 4 bases and J by 6 bases. The CDR3 extends over 16 amino acids. In the original workflow: Estimation of nucleated cell counts relied on the amplification of reference gene primers. Produced via immunoSEQ multiplex PCR; TCRdb's table is partial and in-frame only. That table furnishes V, J and clone size, whereas the DNA furnished D and trimming. The sample contains 100,000 or so clones, less than 90% of which appear only once. Sequenced sample: peripheral blood. The TCR was taken from a man in his fifties with acute or convalescent COVID-19. The chain employs TRBV5-1 and TRBJ1-6, with 7 positions matching TRBD1. This CDR3 reads CASSPNPGTANSPLHF. The CDR3 DNA reads as TGCGCCAGCAGCCCTAATCCCGGGACAGCTAATTCACCCCTCCACTTT.